These 4 T cell receptor beta chains share one sample of origin, sequenced in a study of T cell clonality in common variable immunodeficiency. Data came from immunoSEQ multiplex PCR; TCRdb stores just in-frame clones and leaves some out. This record lists about 29,000 clones, none seen once only, and the top ten clones contain about 4.5%. Source material: peripheral blood mononuclear cells. The receptors were gathered from a person between 18 and 75 years old in good health.

In regard to this clone: The CDR3 is cut off 3 residues early in the read; its end comes from the germline J gene. This chain links TRBV7-8 with TRBJ1-5; 7 bases are a match to TRBD1. Germline V CDR1 and CDR2: SGHVS, FQNEAQ. The CDR3 has 13 amino acids. V trimming: 4 bases; J trimming: 5 bases; junction bases outside the gene matches: 2. The part of the CDR3 DNA that was read is TGTGCCAGCAGCTCTCAGGGGGATCAGCCC. This sequence encodes CASSSQGDQP. The complete CDR3 reads CASSSQGDQPQHF. The full variable domain, in which reference TRBV7-8 and TRBJ1-5 provide the parts outside the CDR3, is GAGVSQSPRYKVAKRGQDVALRCDPISGHVSLFWYQQALGQGPEFLTYFQNEAQLDKSGLPSDRFFAERPEGSVSTLKIQRTQQEDSAVYLCASSSQGDQPQHFGDGTRLSIL.

This clone occurred many times. Sequencing ends 3 residues short of the CDR3 end; the germline J gene provides the rest. The gene calls are TRBV14 and TRBJ2-7, with a possible D match to TRBD2 (6 bases). The ends were cut back, 4 bases at V and 6 bases at J, with 13 bases in the middle. Per germline, CDR1 SGHDN and CDR2 FVKESK. The CDR3 consists of 13 residues. CDR3 DNA (partial): TGTGCCAGCAGCCCCCGGAGGGCGGGCGAG. This translates into CASSPRRAGE. In full, the CDR3 reads CASSPRRAGEQYF.

Many counts were recorded for this clone. The sequenced part of the CDR3 DNA is TGTGCCAGTGGACAGGGACGCACAGATACG. Translated: CASGQGRTDT. The entire CDR3 is CASGQGRTDTQYF. The chain joins TRBV19 to TRBJ2-3, with 8 bases aligning to TRBD1. The CDR3 end is not reached by the read, which stops 3 residues before it; the germline J gene fills it in. V lost 8 bases and J lost 1; bases outside the gene matches: 2. This CDR3 has 13 amino acids. Germline V CDR1 and CDR2: LNHDA, SQIVND (reference sequence).

This clone was found a few times. The read terminates 3 residues before the CDR3 end, so the remaining end is supplied by the germline J gene. This chain connects TRBV2 to TRBJ2-2; possibly TRBD2 for D (6 bases). The length of the CDR3 is 15 residues. V lost 8 bases, J lost 0 bases, and 13 bases lay in between. CDR1 is SNHLY and CDR2 is FYNNEI in the germline V gene. The CDR3 reads CASLRDSANTGELFF. CDR3 DNA (partial): TGTGCCAGCCTCCGGGACTCTGCGAACACCGGGGAG.